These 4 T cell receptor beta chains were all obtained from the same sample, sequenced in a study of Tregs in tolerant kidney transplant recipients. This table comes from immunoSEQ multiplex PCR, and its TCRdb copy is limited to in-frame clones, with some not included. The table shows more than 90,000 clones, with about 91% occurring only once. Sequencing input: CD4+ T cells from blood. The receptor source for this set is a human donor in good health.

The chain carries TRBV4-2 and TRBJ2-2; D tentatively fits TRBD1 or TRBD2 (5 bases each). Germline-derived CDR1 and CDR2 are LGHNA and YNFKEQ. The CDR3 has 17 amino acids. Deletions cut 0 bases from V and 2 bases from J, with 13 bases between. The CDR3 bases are TGTGCCAGCAGCCAAGAACCCCCGGGACCTAACACCGGGGAGCTGTTTTTT. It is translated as CASSQEPPGPNTGELFF.

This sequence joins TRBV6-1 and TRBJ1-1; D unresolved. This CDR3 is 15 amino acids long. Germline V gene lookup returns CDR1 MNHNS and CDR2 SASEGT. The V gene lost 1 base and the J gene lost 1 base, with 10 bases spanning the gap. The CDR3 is CASSEVGRRNTEAFF. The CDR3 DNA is TGTGCCAGCAGTGAAGTTGGCAGGAGGAACACTGAAGCTTTCTTT.

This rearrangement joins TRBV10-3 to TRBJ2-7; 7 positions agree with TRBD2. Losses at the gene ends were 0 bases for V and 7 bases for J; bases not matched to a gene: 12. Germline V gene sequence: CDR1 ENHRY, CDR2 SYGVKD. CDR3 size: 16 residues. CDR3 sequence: CAISESFAGASREQYF. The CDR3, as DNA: TGTGCCATCAGTGAGTCCTTTGCGGGAGCCTCTCGGGAGCAGTACTTC.

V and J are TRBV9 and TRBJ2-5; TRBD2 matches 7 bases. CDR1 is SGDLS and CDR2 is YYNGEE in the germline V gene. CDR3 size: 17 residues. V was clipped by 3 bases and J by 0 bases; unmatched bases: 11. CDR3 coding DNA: TGTGCCAGCAGCGCAGCCGGGGGGAGCGGGCACCAAGAGACCCAGTACTTC. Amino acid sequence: CASSAAGGSGHQETQYF.